This T cell receptor (beta chain) was identified during a study of early T cells in non-severe SARS-CoV-2 infection. Study context: Unpaired chains resulted from sequencing bulk RNA of unsorted whole blood.

V lost 4 bases and J lost 2, with 10 bases in between. There are 14 residues in the CDR3. TCRdb used MiXCR to reprocess the 5' RACE reads, holding one entry per CDR3 protein. The sample carries about 59,000 distinct CDR3 sequences, about 13% recorded once. Sequencing used whole blood, obtained at baseline. The clonotype comes from an adult who was a healthcare worker with PCR-confirmed SARS-CoV-2 infection or an uninfected control (not recorded which). This chain joins TRBV12-3 or TRBV12-4 and TRBJ2-3; the D gene is possibly TRBD1 (6 bases). The CDR3: CASSSGHLTDTQYF. Here the CDR3 DNA reads TGTGCCAGCAGTTCGGGACACCTCACAGATACGCAGTATTTT.